The rows below give T cell receptor beta chains drawn from one sample of a study of blood T cell repertoires in COVID-19. The assay was immunoSEQ multiplex PCR, and TCRdb's table has in-frame clones only and misses some. The sample includes just over 150,000 clones, approximately 95% of them seen just once. The specimen was peripheral blood. The receptors come from a woman aged 45-59 years with acute or convalescent COVID-19. CDR3s leave out the opening cysteine and the closing phenylalanine or tryptophan.

v_gene,j_gene,CDR3aa
TRBV5-8,TRBJ1-5,ASSNRGQPQH
TRBV28,TRBJ2-1,ASSPRGVGRFNNEQF
TRBV5-4,TRBJ1-4,ASSQQGDEKLF
TRBV7-9,TRBJ1-2,ASSPMRADGYT
TRBV5-4,TRBJ1-1,ASQTGMNTEAF
TRBV25-1,TRBJ2-7,ASSDATGTGVSYEQY
TRBV5-8,TRBJ2-1,ASSYPRGFSYNEQF
TRBV28,TRBJ2-3,ASSLGKDTLVGDTQY
TRBV19,TRBJ2-1,ASSIDLPWSSYNEQF
TRBV5-1,TRBJ1-2,ASSLEPAVDGYT
TRBV12-3/TRBV12-4,TRBJ1-6,ASSPTGPSPLH
TRBV19,TRBJ2-1,ASSLPTGGNEQF
TRBV7-8,TRBJ1-5,ASTPSRTRAGPQH
TRBV19,TRBJ2-7,ASSIGPTGFEQY
TRBV11-2,TRBJ2-1,ASRPDTSGFYNEQF
TRBV9,TRBJ2-3,ASSVFPGGISTDTQY
TRBV6-5,TRBJ2-7,ASSRLAGGPGEQY
TRBV30,TRBJ1-2,AWSAGGGANYGYT
TRBV6-5,TRBJ2-7,ASRSDRGSSYEQY
TRBV18,TRBJ1-5,ASSPGTANQPQH
TRBV4-3,TRBJ2-3,ASSQDAGSLSDTQY
TRBV6-4,TRBJ1-2,ASNFSRQGKYGYT
TRBV5-6,TRBJ1-3,ASSLLILTGGYENTIY
TRBV29-1,TRBJ1-1,SVEFARGLAEAF
TRBV28,TRBJ1-4,ASSSGQDEKLF
TRBV21-1,TRBJ1-3,ASPLPVSGNTIY
TRBV6-1,TRBJ1-2,ASSEGGLRHDYT